This T cell receptor (beta chain) was recovered during a study of shared clonotypes between healthy human individuals. The healthy adult donors were HIV-negative and reported no recent acute infections or vaccinations. Libraries were prepared by immunoSEQ multiplex PCR; TCRdb keeps only in-frame clonotypes and omits some of them. The data hold 2 million to 2.5 million clones, with 85% to 95% observed a single time. V was clipped by 7 bases and J by 7 bases, with 20 bases between them. CDR1 and CDR2 (germline): MDHEN, SYDVKM. This CDR3 has 15 amino acids. The sequenced sample was naive CD4+ T cells from PBMCs. This sample's subset: CD45RA+ positively selected. The clonotype was recovered from a man aged 18 to 30 in good health. Some clones in this sample may be carry-over from other donors' samples. The V gene is TRBV28, the J gene TRBJ1-5; D perhaps matches TRBD1 (5 bases). This chain's CDR3 is CASTPRGLGRQPQHF. CDR3 sequence (DNA): TGTGCCAGCACCCCCCGGGGCCTCGGCCGGCAGCCCCAGCATTTT.